Following are 21 T cell receptor beta chains from one sample sequenced in a study of vaccination effects on CD4 cells after COVID-19. No antigen has been assigned to these receptors. Assay used: immunoSEQ multiplex PCR; TCRdb lists only in-frame clones, some missing. This sample has about 41,000 clones, with 65% to 80% found just once. Expansion with viral peptide pools was applied to antigen-specific CD4+ T cells by the ViraFEST assay prior to sequencing. Culture lasted approximately 10 days before CD4+ T cell isolation. Nobody among the vaccine recipients had prior SARS-CoV-2 infection (nucleocapsid antibodies were negative). Sequences were derived from CD4+ T cells from PBMCs cultured with HCoV-NL63 spike peptides, sampled before COVID-19 vaccination. The source of these receptors is a human donor who received a COVID-19 vaccine.

The J gene is TRBJ1-5, the V gene TRBV19, with 9 bases that match TRBD1. The CDR3 has 17 amino acids. Germline V gene lookup returns CDR1 LNHDA and CDR2 SQIVND (reference sequence). The trim removed 6 bases at V and 1 base at J, leaving 10 bases unmatched. The CDR3 is CASRAGTGSRSNQPQHF. DNA for the CDR3: TGTGCCAGTAGAGCCGGGACAGGGTCGAGGAGCAATCAGCCCCAGCATTTT.

The chain carries TRBV3-1 (or the pseudogene TRBV3-2) and TRBJ1-1; 10 positions match TRBD1. The CDR3 has 15 amino acids. The J segment lost 3 bases and the V segment lost 7 bases, leaving 8 bases of the junction unmatched. Germline CDR1 and CDR2: LGHDT and YNNKEL (reference sequence). Here the CDR3 reads CASTSSGQGDTEAFF. CDR3 DNA sequence: TGTGCCAGCACCTCAAGCGGACAGGGGGACACTGAAGCTTTCTTT.

This clone was recorded only once. The chain carries TRBV5-6 and TRBJ1-6; TRBD1 agrees at 10 bases. V lost 3 bases to trimming and J lost 0 bases; unmatched junction nucleotides: 9. The V gene's germline CDR1 is SGHDT and CDR2 YYEEEE. There are 19 residues in the CDR3. CDR3 sequence: CASSSARDRGASYNSPLHF. CDR3 nucleotides: TGTGCCAGCAGCTCGGCCAGGGACAGGGGCGCCTCCTATAATTCACCCCTCCACTTT.

The rearrangement joins TRBV6-2 or TRBV6-3 to TRBJ1-6; 7 nucleotides line up with TRBD1. The junction had 8 bases not matched to a gene; V was cut back by 5 bases and J by 4 bases. The CDR3 sequence is 16 residues long. Germline V gene sequence: CDR1 MNHEY, CDR2 SVGEGT. The CDR3 protein is CASSAAGGKYNSPLHF. The CDR3 DNA sequence: TGTGCCAGCAGTGCTGCAGGGGGAAAATATAATTCACCCCTCCACTTT.

The CDR3: CASSLGQGAVNTIYF. The DNA of the CDR3 is TGTGCCAGCAGCTTAGGACAGGGGGCTGTAAACACCATATATTTT. The gene calls are TRBV7-6 and TRBJ1-3; 10 bases are a match to TRBD1. Germline CDR1 reads SGHVS; CDR2 reads FNYEAQ. The CDR3 loop spans 15 amino acids. Losses at the gene ends were 1 base for V and 6 bases for J; bases not matched to a gene: 3.

Turning to this clone: The sample has other DNA sequences that encode this CDR3 too. V is TRBV20-1 and J is TRBJ2-3; D unresolved. V gave up 6 bases and J gave up 2 bases, with 9 bases separating them. This CDR3 contains 12 residues. In germline, CDR1 is DFQATT, CDR2 SNEGSKA (reference sequence). CDR3 sequence (DNA): TGCAGTGCGAGTCCCAACACAGATACGCAGTATTTT. As protein: CSASPNTDTQYF.

The chain is built from TRBV6-5 and TRBJ2-7; D gene uncertain. Trimming stripped 0 bases from V and 3 bases from J, with 12 bases between. Germline loops: CDR1 MNHEY, CDR2 SVGAGI. The CDR3 loop spans 15 amino acids. CDR3 sequence reads: CASSYSTSSFYEQYV. Written as DNA, the CDR3 is TGTGCCAGCAGTTACTCGACATCCTCATTCTACGAGCAGTACGTC.

The V and J genes are TRBV5-6 and TRBJ1-2; D is perhaps TRBD1 (6 bases). Trimming removed 4 bases at V and 2 bases at J, with 12 bases between. CDR1 and CDR2 from the germline V gene are SGHDT and YYEEEE. The CDR3 is made up of 14 amino acids. The CDR3 coding sequence is TGTGCCAGCAGCATCGGACAGCTGAACTATGGCTACACCTTC. Its protein is CASSIGQLNYGYTF.

This clone came up once. J is TRBJ2-2 and V is TRBV18; a weak D match, TRBD2 (6 bases). CDR1 and CDR2 (germline): KGHSH, LQKENI. V gave up 9 bases and J gave up 5 bases, with 13 bases separating them. The CDR3 covers 13 residues. CDR3 protein: CASFLSGTGELFF. The CDR3 DNA reads as TGTGCCAGTTTCTTGAGCGGGACCGGGGAGCTGTTTTTT.

This rearrangement joins TRBV7-8 to TRBJ2-3; D uncertain. The ends were cut back, 5 bases at V and 4 bases at J, with 19 bases in the middle. The CDR3 is 16 residues long. The germline V gene encodes CDR1 SGHVS and CDR2 FQNEAQ. The CDR3 sequence: CASSLTIGAGPDTQYF. The CDR3 bases are TGTGCCAGCAGCCTCACGATTGGAGCCGGCCCAGATACGCAGTATTTT.

This chain uses TRBV4-1 with TRBJ1-5; no reliable D call. This CDR3 region has 15 residues. The germline V gene has CDR1 MGHRA and CDR2 YSYEKL. Trimming removed 4 bases at V and 0 bases at J, with 10 bases between. The CDR3 coding sequence is TGCGCCAGCAGCCTTACGGTCGTTAGCAATCAGCCCCAGCATTTT. It encodes CASSLTVVSNQPQHF.

J is TRBJ2-5 and V is TRBV18, with D possibly being TRBD2 (6 bases). Looked up from germline, CDR1 is KGHSH and CDR2 is LQKENI. Trimming left V 4 bases short and J 2 bases short, with 8 bases between. This CDR3 has 13 residues. The CDR3 DNA reads TGTGCCAGCTCACTCCGGGGGCAAGAGACCCAGTACTTC. As protein: CASSLRGQETQYF.

The chain joins TRBV7-2 to TRBJ2-3; 14 positions agree with TRBD2. CDR3 size: 15 residues. Germline assignment: CDR1 SGHTA and CDR2 FQGNSA. V dropped 4 bases and J dropped 10; count of bases not matched to a gene: 7. The CDR3 DNA sequence: TGTGCCAGCAGCTCACCGGGGACTAGCGGGGGCGCGCAGTATTTT. Translated: CASSSPGTSGGAQYF. The full variable domain, with the rest looked up from reference TRBV7-2 and TRBJ2-3, is GAGVSQSPSNKVTEKGKDVELRCDPISGHTALYWYRQSLGQGLEFLIYFQGNSAPDKSGLPSDRFSAERTGGSVSTLTIQRTQQEDSAVYLCASSSPGTSGGAQYFGPGTRLTVL.

The chain uses TRBV6-5 and TRBJ2-1, with 8 bases lining up with TRBD2. With V trimmed by 11 bases and J by 8 bases, 14 bases remained unmatched. This CDR3 has 14 amino acids. Germline loops: CDR1 MNHEY, CDR2 SVGAGI. The CDR3: CACHLAGGADEQFF. CDR3 DNA: TGTGCCTGTCACCTCGCCGGGGGGGCCGATGAGCAGTTCTTC.

V and J are TRBV30 and TRBJ2-5; D gene uncertain. The CDR3 length is 11 residues. Deletions cut 2 bases from V and 0 bases from J, with 1 base between. CDR1 is GTSNPN and CDR2 is SVGIG in the germline V gene (reference sequence). CDR3 sequence: CAWSNQETQYF. The CDR3 nucleotides read TGTGCCTGGAGTAACCAAGAGACCCAGTACTTC. Variable domain in full (rest from reference TRBV30 and TRBJ2-5): SQTIHQWPATLVQPVGSPLSLECTVEGTSNPNLYWYRQAAGRGLQLLFYSVGIGQISSEVPQNLSASRPQDRQFILSSKKLLLSDSGFYLCAWSNQETQYFGPGTRLLVL.

The V gene is TRBV4-1, the J gene TRBJ2-5, with D hard to call. Germline assignment: CDR1 MGHRA and CDR2 YSYEKL. The CDR3 covers 17 residues. V was clipped by 0 bases and J by 1 base, with 15 bases between them. CDR3 residues: CASSQDESFGPQETQYF. DNA for the CDR3: TGCGCCAGCAGCCAAGATGAGAGCTTTGGACCCCAAGAGACCCAGTACTTC.

There are a few counts of this clone. V is TRBV11-2 and J is TRBJ2-7; D is undetermined. Germline loops: CDR1 SGHAT, CDR2 FQNNGV. This CDR3 has 11 amino acids. The V end was cut by 1 base, the J end by 13 bases, with 11 bases between. The DNA of the CDR3 is TGTGCCAGCAGCTTAGTCGGTACTCTCTACGTC. Encoded protein: CASSLVGTLYV.

The rearrangement links TRBV12-3 or TRBV12-4 to TRBJ1-1; D uncertain. V lost 0 bases and J 6 bases, leaving 8 bases between the germline ends. CDR3 length equals 13 residues. The DNA of the CDR3 is TGTGCCAGCAGTTTAGCATGGGGTGCTGAAGCTTTCTTT. Translating gives CASSLAWGAEAFF.

The gene calls are TRBV5-1 and TRBJ2-2; TRBD2 matches at 12 bases. Germline V CDR1 and CDR2: SGHRS, YFSETQ. The CDR3 spans 17 residues. The V and J ends lost 4 bases and 0 bases, in that order; junction bases with no gene match: 4. The CDR3 nucleotides are TGCGCCAGCAGCCCGACTAGCGGGGGACCGAACACCGGGGAGCTGTTTTTT. Amino acid sequence: CASSPTSGGPNTGELFF. Together with reference TRBV5-1 and TRBJ2-2, the CDR3 gives the full variable domain: KAGVTQTPRYLIKTRGQQVTLSCSPISGHRSVSWYQQTPGQGLQFLFEYFSETQRNKGNFPGRFSGRQFSNSRSEMNVSTLELGDSALYLCASSPTSGGPNTGELFFGEGSRLTVL.

The chain recombines TRBV30 with TRBJ1-3; possibly TRBD1 for D (6 bases). V lost 2 bases, J lost 4 bases, and 9 bases lay in between. CDR1 and CDR2 from the germline V gene are GTSNPN and SVGIG (reference sequence). The CDR3 extends over 13 amino acids. CDR3 loop: CAWSIGQGNTIYF. CDR3 nucleotide sequence: TGTGCCTGGAGTATCGGACAGGGAAACACCATATATTTT.

V usage is TRBV6-2 or TRBV6-3 and J usage is TRBJ2-3; TRBD1 matches 7 bases. This CDR3 contains 17 residues. V lost 2 bases and J lost 7; bases outside the gene matches: 15. The germline V gene has CDR1 MNHEY and CDR2 SVGEGT. The CDR3 DNA is TGTGCCAGCAGTTACCGGGGACAGAGGATTACACCGAATACGCAGTATTTT. Amino acid sequence: CASSYRGQRITPNTQYF.